This T cell receptor (beta chain) comes out of a study of blood T cell repertoires in COVID-19. Trimming took 2 bases from V and 6 from J, leaving 15 bases between them. The V gene's germline CDR1 is MNHNS and CDR2 SASEGT. The CDR3 spans 15 residues. A few counts support this clone. Assay: immunoSEQ multiplex PCR; the TCRdb copy retains only in-frame clones and omits some. The repertoire includes approximately 230,000 clones, around four fifths of them detected once, and approximately 6% sits in the top ten. Sequenced sample: peripheral blood. V gene TRBV6-1 combines with J gene TRBJ2-3; D is unclear. The sequence came from a man older than 75 with acute or convalescent COVID-19. The CDR3 is CASSEYGPVPDTQYF. CDR3 DNA: TGTGCCAGCAGTGAATATGGGCCTGTCCCGGATACGCAGTATTTT.